Below, 2 T cell receptor beta chains from the same sample are listed, as sequenced in a study of shared clonotypes between healthy human individuals. Measured with immunoSEQ multiplex PCR; TCRdb has only the in-frame clones, and not every one. The table has approximately 350,000 clones, around 96% seen once. Sequencing used memory CD8+ T cells sorted from blood. This sample's subset: CD45RO+ cells pooled with CCR7-negative TemRA cells. The receptors were gathered from a man aged 25 to 40 in good health.

This rearrangement joins TRBV7-9 to TRBJ2-7, with TRBD1 as a possible D gene (5 bases). The CDR3 is 12 residues long. Per germline, CDR1 SEHNR and CDR2 FQNEAQ (reference sequence). Between the trimmed V and J ends, which lost 6 bases and 4 bases, there was a span of 10 bases. The CDR3 sequence is CASSSHRYEQYF. CDR3 nucleotides: TGTGCCAGCAGTTCCCACAGGTACGAGCAGTACTTC.

The chain links TRBV10-2 to TRBJ2-7, with no clear D. V was pared by 8 bases and J by 1 base, with 6 bases between. Germline CDR1 WSHSY, CDR2 SAAADI. CDR3 length: 11 residues. The CDR3 coding sequence is TGCGCCAGCGGCGCTTCCTACGAGCAGTACTTC. Translating it yields CASGASYEQYF.